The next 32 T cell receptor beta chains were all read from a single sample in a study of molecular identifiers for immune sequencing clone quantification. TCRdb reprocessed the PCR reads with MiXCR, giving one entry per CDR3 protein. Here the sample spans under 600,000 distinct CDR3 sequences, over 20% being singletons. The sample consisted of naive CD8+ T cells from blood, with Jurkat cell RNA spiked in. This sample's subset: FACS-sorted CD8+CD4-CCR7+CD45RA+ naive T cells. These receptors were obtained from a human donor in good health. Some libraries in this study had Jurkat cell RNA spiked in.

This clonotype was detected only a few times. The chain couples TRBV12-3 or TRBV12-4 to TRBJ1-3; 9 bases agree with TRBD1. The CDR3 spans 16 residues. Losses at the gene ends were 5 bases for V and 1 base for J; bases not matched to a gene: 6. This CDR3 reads CASSIGTGISGNTIYF. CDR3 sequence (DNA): TGTGCCAGCAGTATAGGGACAGGGATTTCTGGAAACACCATATATTTT.

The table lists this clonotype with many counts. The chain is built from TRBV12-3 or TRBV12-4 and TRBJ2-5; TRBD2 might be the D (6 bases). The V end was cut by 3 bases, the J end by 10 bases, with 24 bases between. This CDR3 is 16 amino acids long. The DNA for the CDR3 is TGTGCCAGCAGTTTCGGGGTGGCAGGGACGATAGCGGACCAGTACTTC. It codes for CASSFGVAGTIADQYF.

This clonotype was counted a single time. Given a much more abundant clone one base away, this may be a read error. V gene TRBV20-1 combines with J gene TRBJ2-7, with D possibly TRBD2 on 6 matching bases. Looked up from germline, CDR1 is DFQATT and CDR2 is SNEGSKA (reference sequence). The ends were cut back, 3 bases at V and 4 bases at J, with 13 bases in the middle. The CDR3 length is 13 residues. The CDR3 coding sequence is TGCAGTGCTAGGTCTCGGGGGACGTACGAGCAGTACTTC. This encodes CSARSRGTYEQYF.

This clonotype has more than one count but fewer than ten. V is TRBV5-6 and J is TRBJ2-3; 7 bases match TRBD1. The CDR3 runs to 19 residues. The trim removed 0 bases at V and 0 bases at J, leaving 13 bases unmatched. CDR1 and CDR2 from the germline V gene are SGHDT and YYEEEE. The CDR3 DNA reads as TGTGCCAGCAGCTTGGATTTTGGGACAGCTAACTCTAGCACAGATACGCAGTATTTT. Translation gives CASSLDFGTANSSTDTQYF.

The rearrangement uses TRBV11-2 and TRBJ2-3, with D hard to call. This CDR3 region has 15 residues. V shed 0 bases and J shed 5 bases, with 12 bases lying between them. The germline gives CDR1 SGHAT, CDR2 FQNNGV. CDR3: CASSLDVLKVDTQYF. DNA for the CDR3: TGTGCCAGCAGCTTAGATGTTCTTAAGGTAGATACGCAGTATTTT.

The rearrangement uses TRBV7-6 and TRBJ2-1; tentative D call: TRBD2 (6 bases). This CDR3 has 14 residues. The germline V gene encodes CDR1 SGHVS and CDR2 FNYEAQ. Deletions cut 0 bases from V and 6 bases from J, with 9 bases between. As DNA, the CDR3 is TGTGCCAGCAGCTTAGCGGGGACTTTCAATGAGCAGTTCTTC. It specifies CASSLAGTFNEQFF.

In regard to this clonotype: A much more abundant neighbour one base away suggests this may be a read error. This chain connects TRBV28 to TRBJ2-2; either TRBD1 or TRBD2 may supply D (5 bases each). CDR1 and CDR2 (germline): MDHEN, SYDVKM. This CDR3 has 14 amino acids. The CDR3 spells CAGSWDGLTGELFF. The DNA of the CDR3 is TGTGCCGGCAGTTGGGACGGTCTCACCGGGGAGCTGTTTTTT. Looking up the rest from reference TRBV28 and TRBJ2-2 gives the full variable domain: DVKVTQSSRYLVKRTGEKVFLECVQDMDHENMFWYRQDPGLGLRLIYFSYDVKMKEKGDIPEGYSVSREKKERFSLILESASTNQTSMYLCAGSWDGLTGELFFGEGSRLTVL.

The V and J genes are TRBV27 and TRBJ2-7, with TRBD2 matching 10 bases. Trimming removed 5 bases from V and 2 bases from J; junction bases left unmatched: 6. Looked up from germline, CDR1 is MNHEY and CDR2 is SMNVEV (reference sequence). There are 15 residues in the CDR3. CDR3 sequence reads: CASSLLAGAAYEQYF. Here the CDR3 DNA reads TGTGCCAGCAGTCTTCTAGCGGGAGCCGCCTACGAGCAGTACTTC.

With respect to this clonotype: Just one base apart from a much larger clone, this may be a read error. DNA for the CDR3: TGTGCCAGCAGTTTAACCGGGACCGGAACCCACGAGACCCAGTACTTC. It is translated as CASSLTGTGTHETQYF. The genes are TRBV27 and TRBJ2-5; D may be TRBD1 or TRBD2 (5 bases each). The CDR3 is 16 residues long. V gave up 2 bases and J gave up 5 bases, with 18 bases separating them. Germline V CDR1 and CDR2: MNHEY, SMNVEV (reference sequence).

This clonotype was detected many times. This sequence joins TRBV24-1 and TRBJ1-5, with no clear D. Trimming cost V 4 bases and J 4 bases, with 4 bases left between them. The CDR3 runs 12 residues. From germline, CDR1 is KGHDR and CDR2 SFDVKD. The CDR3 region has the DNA TGTGCCACCAGTGACGGAAATCAGCCCCAGCATTTT. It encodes CATSDGNQPQHF.

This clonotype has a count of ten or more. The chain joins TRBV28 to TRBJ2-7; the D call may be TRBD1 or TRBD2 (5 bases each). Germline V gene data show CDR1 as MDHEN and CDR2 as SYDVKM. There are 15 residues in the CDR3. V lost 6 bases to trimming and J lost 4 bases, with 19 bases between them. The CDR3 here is CASSPRQGRGYEQYF. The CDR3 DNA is TGTGCCAGCAGCCCACGCCAGGGACGGGGTTACGAGCAGTACTTC.

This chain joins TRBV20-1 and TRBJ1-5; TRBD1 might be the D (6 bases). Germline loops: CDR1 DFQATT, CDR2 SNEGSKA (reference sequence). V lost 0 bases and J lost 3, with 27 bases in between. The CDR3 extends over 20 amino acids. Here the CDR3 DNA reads TGCAGTGCTAGAGATCTGTATCGGGGGCACTCCCCTCGTGACAATCAGCCCCAGCATTTT. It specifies CSARDLYRGHSPRDNQPQHF.

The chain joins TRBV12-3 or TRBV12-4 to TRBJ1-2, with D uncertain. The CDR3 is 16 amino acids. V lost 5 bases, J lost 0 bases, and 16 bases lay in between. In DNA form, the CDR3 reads TGTGCCAGCAGTCTGACACGGATAGATACTAACTATGGCTACACCTTC. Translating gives CASSLTRIDTNYGYTF.

The CDR3 reads CASSQDISGQETQYF. The CDR3 nucleotides are TGCGCCAGCAGCCAAGATATTAGCGGACAAGAGACCCAGTACTTC. V gene TRBV4-3 combines with J gene TRBJ2-5; tentative D call: TRBD2 (6 bases). CDR1 is LGHNA, CDR2 YSLEER, per germline. Trimming cost V 0 bases and J 2 bases, with 10 bases left between them. The CDR3 extends over 15 amino acids.

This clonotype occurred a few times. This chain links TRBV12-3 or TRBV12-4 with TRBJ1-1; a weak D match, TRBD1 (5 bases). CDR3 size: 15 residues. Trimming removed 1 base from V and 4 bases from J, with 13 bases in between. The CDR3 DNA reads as TGTGCCAGCAGTTTAGATACAGGTCTCGGCACTGAAGCTTTCTTT. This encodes CASSLDTGLGTEAFF.

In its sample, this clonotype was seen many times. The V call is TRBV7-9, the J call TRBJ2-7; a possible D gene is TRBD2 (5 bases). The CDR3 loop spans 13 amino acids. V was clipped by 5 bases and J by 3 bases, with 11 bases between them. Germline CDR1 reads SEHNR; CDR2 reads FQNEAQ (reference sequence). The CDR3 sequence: CASSGLEVYEQYF. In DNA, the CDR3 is TGTGCCAGCAGCGGACTCGAGGTCTACGAGCAGTACTTC.

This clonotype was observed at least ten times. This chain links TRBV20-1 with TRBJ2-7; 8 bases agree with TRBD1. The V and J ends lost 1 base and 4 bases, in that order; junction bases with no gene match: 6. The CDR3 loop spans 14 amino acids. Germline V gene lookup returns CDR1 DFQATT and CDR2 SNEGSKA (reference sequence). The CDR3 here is CSARGLRTGYEQYF. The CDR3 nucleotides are TGCAGTGCTAGAGGCCTGAGGACAGGGTACGAGCAGTACTTC.

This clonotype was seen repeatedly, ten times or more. CDR3 sequence (DNA): TGTGCCATATGGGCCAACGTCCTGACTTTC. Protein sequence: CAIWANVLTF. The V gene is TRBV7-9, the J gene TRBJ2-6; D is uncertain. Germline-derived CDR1 and CDR2 are SEHNR and FQNEAQ (reference sequence). This CDR3 has 10 amino acids. V was clipped by 10 bases and J by 5 bases, with 3 bases between them.

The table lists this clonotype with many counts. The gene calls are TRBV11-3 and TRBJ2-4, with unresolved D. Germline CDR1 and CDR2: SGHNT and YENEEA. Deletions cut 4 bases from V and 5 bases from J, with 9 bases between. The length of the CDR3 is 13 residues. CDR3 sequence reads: CASSSSLENIQYF. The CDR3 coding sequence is TGTGCCAGCAGCTCCAGTCTCGAAAACATTCAGTACTTC.

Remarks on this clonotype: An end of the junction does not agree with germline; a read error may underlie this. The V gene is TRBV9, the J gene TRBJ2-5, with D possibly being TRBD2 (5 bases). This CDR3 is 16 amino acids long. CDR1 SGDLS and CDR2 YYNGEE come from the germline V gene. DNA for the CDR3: TGTGCCAGCAGCTTAGGGTTCTGGCTAGCCCAAGGGACCCAGTACTTC. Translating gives CASSLGFWLAQGTQYF.

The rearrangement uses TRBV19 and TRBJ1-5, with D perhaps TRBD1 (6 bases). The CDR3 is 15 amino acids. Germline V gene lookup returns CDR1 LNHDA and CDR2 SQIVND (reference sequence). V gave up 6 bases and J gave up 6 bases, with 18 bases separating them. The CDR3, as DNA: TGTGCCAGTAGCATCGGGACAAGGGGTCCTCAGCCCCAGCATTTT. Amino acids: CASSIGTRGPQPQHF.

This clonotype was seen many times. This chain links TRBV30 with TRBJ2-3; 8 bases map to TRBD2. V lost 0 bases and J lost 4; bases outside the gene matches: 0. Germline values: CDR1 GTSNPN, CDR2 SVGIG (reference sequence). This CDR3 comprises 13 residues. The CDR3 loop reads CAWSVLAADTQYF. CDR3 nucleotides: TGTGCCTGGAGTGTACTAGCGGCAGATACGCAGTATTTT.

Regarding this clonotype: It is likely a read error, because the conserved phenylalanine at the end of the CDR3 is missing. This chain's CDR3 is CAIRQDLNTEAFS. In nucleotides, the CDR3 is TGCGCCATCCGGCAGGATTTGAACACTGAAGCTTTCTCT. The chain employs TRBV10-2 and TRBJ1-1; no clear D gene. Germline V lookup: CDR1 WSHSY, CDR2 SAAADI. The V and J ends lost 10 bases and 0 bases respectively, with 12 bases between them. The CDR3 is made up of 13 amino acids.

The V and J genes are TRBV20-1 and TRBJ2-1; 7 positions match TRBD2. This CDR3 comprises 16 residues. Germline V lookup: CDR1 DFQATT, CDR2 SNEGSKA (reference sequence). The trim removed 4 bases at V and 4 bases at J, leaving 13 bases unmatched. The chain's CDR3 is CSAKITTGGVYNEQFF. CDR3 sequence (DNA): TGCAGTGCTAAAATCACGACGGGGGGAGTATACAATGAGCAGTTCTTC.

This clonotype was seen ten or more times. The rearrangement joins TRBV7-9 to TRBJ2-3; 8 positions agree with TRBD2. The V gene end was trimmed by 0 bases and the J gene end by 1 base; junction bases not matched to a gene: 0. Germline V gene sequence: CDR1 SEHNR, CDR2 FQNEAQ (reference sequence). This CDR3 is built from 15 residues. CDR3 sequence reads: CASSLALAGTDTQYF. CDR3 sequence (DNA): TGTGCCAGCAGCTTAGCACTAGCGGGCACAGATACGCAGTATTTT.

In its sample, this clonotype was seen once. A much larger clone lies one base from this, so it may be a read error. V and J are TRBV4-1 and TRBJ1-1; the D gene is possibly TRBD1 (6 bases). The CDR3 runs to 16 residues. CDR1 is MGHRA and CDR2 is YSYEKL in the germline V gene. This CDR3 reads CANSQTRTGMNTEAFF. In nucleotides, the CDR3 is TGCGCCAACAGCCAGACAAGAACAGGGATGAACACTGAAGCTTTCTTT.

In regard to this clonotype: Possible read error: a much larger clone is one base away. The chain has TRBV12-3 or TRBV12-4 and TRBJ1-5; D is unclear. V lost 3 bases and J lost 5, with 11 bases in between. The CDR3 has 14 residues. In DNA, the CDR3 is TGTGCCAGCAGTTTGGGGATAGGATATCAGCCCCAGCATTTT. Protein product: CASSLGIGYQPQHF.

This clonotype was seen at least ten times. The CDR3 protein is CSASETQGGYEQYF. DNA of the CDR3: TGCAGTGCTAGTGAGACACAGGGTGGGTACGAGCAGTACTTC. The chain links TRBV20-1 to TRBJ2-7, with D possibly being TRBD1 (6 bases). The V end was cut by 3 bases, the J end by 4 bases, with 16 bases between. The CDR3 is 14 residues long. CDR1 DFQATT and CDR2 SNEGSKA come from the germline V gene (reference sequence).

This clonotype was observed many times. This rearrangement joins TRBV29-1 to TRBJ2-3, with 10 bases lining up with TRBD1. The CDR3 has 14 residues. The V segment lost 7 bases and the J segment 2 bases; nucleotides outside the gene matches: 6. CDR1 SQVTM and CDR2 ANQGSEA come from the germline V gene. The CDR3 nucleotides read TGCAGCGGACTGACAGGGGGCTTCACAGATACGCAGTATTTT. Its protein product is CSGLTGGFTDTQYF.

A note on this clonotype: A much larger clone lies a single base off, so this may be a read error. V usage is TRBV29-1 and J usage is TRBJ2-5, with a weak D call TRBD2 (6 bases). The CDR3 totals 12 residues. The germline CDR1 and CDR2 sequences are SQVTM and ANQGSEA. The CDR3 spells CSVLGLGEAQYF. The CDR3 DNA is TGCAGCGTTTTGGGACTTGGAGAGGCCCAGTACTTC.

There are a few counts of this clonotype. The CDR3 DNA reads TGTGCCAGCAGTCCCTCGGGACAGGGGATCTACGAGCAGTACTTC. It encodes CASSPSGQGIYEQYF. The rearrangement joins TRBV6-2 or TRBV6-3 to TRBJ2-7, with TRBD1 identical over 10 bases. The CDR3 is made up of 15 amino acids. CDR1 MNHEY and CDR2 SVGEGT come from the germline V gene. The V gene end was trimmed by 5 bases and the J gene end by 3 bases; junction bases not matched to a gene: 7.

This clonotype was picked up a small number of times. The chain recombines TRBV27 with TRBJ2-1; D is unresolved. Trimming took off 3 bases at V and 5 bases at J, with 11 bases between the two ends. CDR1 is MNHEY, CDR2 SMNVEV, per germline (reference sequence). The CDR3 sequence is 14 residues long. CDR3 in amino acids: CASSLSVWDNEQFF. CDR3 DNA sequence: TGTGCCAGCAGTTTGAGCGTTTGGGACAATGAGCAGTTCTTC.